The 24 T cell receptor beta chains given below trace back to one sample, sequenced in a study of blood T cells in healthy people across ages. The second PCR ran roughly 6 to 11 cycles with a sample-barcoded 5' primer and J-beta primers. TCRdb re-derived calls from the 5' RACE reads in MiXCR, one entry per CDR3 protein. Among roughly 2 million distinct CDR3 sequences listed, just under 50% were seen once. Sequencing was done on a sample of blood. These receptor sequences come from a woman aged 40 to 49 in good health.

This chain uses TRBV27 with TRBJ2-5; TRBD1 aligns across 8 bases. Gene TRBJ2-4 matches the end of the DNA better, so the J call may be wrong. Per germline, CDR1 MNHEY and CDR2 SMNVEV (reference sequence). The CDR3 spans 14 residues. This chain's CDR3 is CASRMDRVKNIQYF. In DNA form, the CDR3 reads TGTGCCAGCAGGATGGACAGGGTAAAAAACATTCAGTACTTC.

A few counts support this clonotype. This chain connects TRBV4-3 to TRBJ1-5; 8 bases match TRBD1. The germline V gene encodes CDR1 LGHNA and CDR2 YSLEER. This CDR3 contains 15 residues. V lost 2 bases, J lost 4 bases, and 4 bases stayed unmatched. In nucleotides, the CDR3 is TGCGCCAGCAGCCAAACAGGGGGTGGGAATCAGCCCCAGCATTTT. This encodes CASSQTGGGNQPQHF.

The sample holds a few counts of this clonotype. The V and J genes are TRBV5-6 and TRBJ2-7; the D is unclear. This CDR3 is 12 amino acids long. V was clipped by 3 bases and J by 4 bases, with 8 bases between them. Germline CDR1 and CDR2: SGHDT and YYEEEE. CDR3 amino acids: CASSYDMYEQYF. As DNA, the CDR3 is TGTGCCAGCAGCTACGACATGTACGAGCAGTACTTC.

The chain employs TRBV12-3 or TRBV12-4 and TRBJ2-4, with TRBD1 matching 9 bases. Gene TRBJ2-7 matches the end of the DNA better, so the J call may be wrong. There are 14 residues in the CDR3. The chain's CDR3 is CASTTGQGLYEQYF. CDR3 sequence (DNA): TGTGCCAGCACCACGGGACAGGGTCTCTACGAGCAGTACTTC.

The chain couples TRBV5-5 to TRBJ2-7, with 7 bases lining up with TRBD1. Germline-derived CDR1 and CDR2 are SGHKS and YYEKEE (reference sequence). Trimming cost V 3 bases and J 2 bases; bases outside gene matches: 14. This CDR3 spans 17 amino acids. CDR3: CASSSLGRRQGTYEQYF. The CDR3 DNA reads TGTGCCAGCAGCTCCCTGGGCCGGAGACAGGGTACCTACGAGCAGTACTTC.

The rearrangement joins TRBV7-2 to TRBJ2-4; a weak D match, TRBD1 (5 bases). Trimming removed 0 bases at V and 13 bases at J, with 10 bases between. The germline gives CDR1 SGHTA, CDR2 FQGNSA. This CDR3 has 12 residues. The chain's CDR3 is CASSLAAGWQYF. The CDR3 DNA is TGTGCCAGCAGCTTAGCGGCAGGGTGGCAGTACTTC.

The genes are TRBV6-1 and TRBJ2-5, with D unresolved. V was pared by 6 bases and J by 2 bases, with 10 bases between. Germline V lookup: CDR1 MNHNS, CDR2 SASEGT. The CDR3 is 13 amino acids. The CDR3 sequence is CASSMDGQETQYF. The CDR3 nucleotides read TGTGCCAGCAGCATGGACGGACAAGAGACCCAGTACTTC.

The rearrangement joins TRBV7-2 to TRBJ1-1; TRBD1 matches 8 bases. This CDR3 comprises 16 residues. The germline V gene encodes CDR1 SGHTA and CDR2 FQGNSA. After removal of 1 base from V and 3 bases from J, the junction contained 7 bases not matched to a gene. As DNA, the CDR3 is TGTGCCAGCAGCTTAGGAGTGACAGGGGTTTACACTGAAGCTTTCTTT. It is translated as CASSLGVTGVYTEAFF.

The V gene is TRBV28, the J gene TRBJ2-3, with 8 positions matching TRBD1. Trimming cost V 5 bases and J 0 bases; bases outside gene matches: 4. The CDR3 runs to 15 residues. The germline V gene encodes CDR1 MDHEN and CDR2 SYDVKM. The DNA for the CDR3 is TGTGCCAGCAGTCGACAGGGGAAGAGCACAGATACGCAGTATTTT. Protein: CASSRQGKSTDTQYF.

This clonotype was counted a single time. The chain employs TRBV7-2 and TRBJ2-1; D is unclear. Germline lookup yields CDR1 SGHTA and CDR2 FQGNSA. The CDR3 length is 13 residues. V was trimmed by 1 base and J by 8 bases, leaving 9 bases between them. The CDR3 sequence: CASSLVGDDEQFF. CDR3 nucleotides: TGTGCCAGCAGCTTAGTCGGTGACGATGAGCAGTTCTTC.

This chain connects TRBV7-2 to TRBJ2-7; either TRBD1 or TRBD2 may fit D (7 bases each). The end of the DNA aligns better with TRBJ2-5, so the J call may be wrong. The V gene's germline CDR1 is SGHTA and CDR2 FQGNSA. The CDR3 is made up of 15 amino acids. CDR3 DNA sequence: TGTGCCAGCAGCCCTAGCAGGGGGGGCGGGGAGACCCAGTACTTC. It codes for CASSPSRGGGETQYF.

This clonotype has just a few counts. The rearrangement joins TRBV20-1 to TRBJ2-7; D may correspond to TRBD1 or TRBD2 (7 bases each). Per germline, CDR1 DFQATT and CDR2 SNEGSKA (reference sequence). This CDR3 contains 13 residues. As DNA, the CDR3 is TGCAGCCCAGGGGGGACTACGCCCTACGAGCAGTACTTC. Its protein is CSPGGTTPYEQYF.

This chain connects TRBV7-3 to TRBJ2-6; D gene uncertain. CDR1 is SGHTA and CDR2 is FQGTGA in the germline V gene. The CDR3 extends over 17 amino acids. V shed 2 bases and J shed 1 base, with 12 bases lying between them. The CDR3 nucleotides are TGTGCCAGCAGCTTAGGGGTCCTGGGGTCTGGGGCCAACGTCCTGACTTTC. It specifies CASSLGVLGSGANVLTF.

This chain joins TRBV6-2 or TRBV6-3 and TRBJ2-1; 13 bases line up with TRBD2. The CDR3 is 14 residues long. J was trimmed by 8 bases and V by 6 bases; bases with no gene match: 4. The germline CDR1 and CDR2 sequences are MNHEY and SVGEGT. The CDR3 spells CASRLAGGPDEQFF. CDR3 nucleotide sequence: TGTGCCAGCAGACTAGCGGGGGGGCCCGATGAGCAGTTCTTC.

This clonotype has a count of ten or more. The chain employs TRBV6-5 and TRBJ1-2; D possibly corresponds to TRBD1 (6 bases). The V end was cut by 2 bases, the J end by 8 bases, with 6 bases between. The germline CDR1 and CDR2 sequences are MNHEY and SVGAGI. CDR3 length: 11 residues. The CDR3 nucleotides are TGTGCCAGCAGTTACGGGGGCGGCTACACCTTC. This translates into CASSYGGGYTF.

The chain uses TRBV7-6 and TRBJ1-2; D is possibly TRBD1 (6 bases). The CDR3 totals 14 residues. Germline CDR1 reads SGHVS; CDR2 reads FNYEAQ. The ends were cut back, 1 base at V and 5 bases at J, with 11 bases in the middle. CDR3 sequence reads: CASSLGTEPYGYTF. In DNA form, the CDR3 reads TGTGCCAGCAGCTTAGGGACAGAACCTTATGGCTACACCTTC.

The chain uses TRBV20-1 and TRBJ1-1; 7 bases match TRBD1. The J segment lost 5 bases and the V segment lost 4 bases, leaving 10 bases of the junction unmatched. The CDR3 length is 14 residues. Germline-derived CDR1 and CDR2 are DFQATT and SNEGSKA (reference sequence). In nucleotides, the CDR3 is TGCAGTGCTAAGAGTCGACAGGGAAATACTGAAGCTTTCTTT. Translated: CSAKSRQGNTEAFF.

The chain couples TRBV9 to TRBJ1-2; weak D call: TRBD1 (5 bases). This CDR3 spans 15 amino acids. Between the trimmed V and J ends, which lost 4 bases and 4 bases, there was a span of 17 bases. From germline, CDR1 is SGDLS and CDR2 YYNGEE. CDR3 sequence: CASSLSGGGSYGYTF. CDR3 bases: TGTGCCAGCAGCCTCTCCGGGGGAGGAAGCTATGGCTACACCTTC.

This chain's CDR3 is CASSFNTYNEQFF. The CDR3 DNA follows: TGTGCCAGCAGCTTCAATACCTACAATGAGCAGTTCTTC. This chain links TRBV11-2 with TRBJ2-1; D is uncertain. Trimming removed 3 bases at V and 2 bases at J, with 5 bases between. Per the germline V gene, CDR1 is SGHAT and CDR2 is FQNNGV. CDR3 length: 13 amino acids.

This clonotype has a single count. J is TRBJ1-4 and V is TRBV6-6; D is unclear. The germline V gene encodes CDR1 MNHNY and CDR2 SVGAGI (reference sequence). The CDR3 length is 16 residues. V gave up 5 bases and J gave up 2 bases, with 15 bases separating them. For the CDR3, the DNA is TGTGCCAGCAGTCCCCGCCCGAAAGGTACTAATGAAAAACTGTTTTTT. Translated: CASSPRPKGTNEKLFF.

CDR3 in DNA: TGTGCCAGCAGTGGTCCTAGCGGGGGGTTCTTC. It encodes CASSGPSGGFF. The rearrangement uses TRBV6-6 and TRBJ2-1, with 10 positions matching TRBD2. V lost 5 bases to trimming and J lost 15 bases; unmatched junction nucleotides: 4. The CDR3 loop spans 11 amino acids. CDR1 is MNHNY, CDR2 SVGAGI, per germline (reference sequence).

A remark on this clonotype: A junction boundary mismatches the germline segment, possibly from a read error. This chain links TRBV12-3 or TRBV12-4 with TRBJ2-7, with no clear D. Gene TRBJ2-5 matches the end of the DNA better, so the J call may be wrong. The CDR3 runs 14 residues. The CDR3 here is CTSSSPGLGETQYF. Here the CDR3 DNA reads TGTACCAGCAGCTCCCCAGGCCTGGGTGAGACCCAGTACTTC.

The chain carries TRBV20-1 and TRBJ2-1, with D tentatively TRBD1 (5 bases). Looked up from germline, CDR1 is DFQATT and CDR2 is SNEGSKA (reference sequence). The CDR3 has 17 amino acids. With 5 bases removed from V and 0 bases from J, the gap between germline ends came to 20 bases. Here the CDR3 reads CSARGALTGASYNEQFF. CDR3 sequence (DNA): TGCAGTGCTCGCGGAGCTCTTACTGGGGCCTCCTACAATGAGCAGTTCTTC.

This sequence joins TRBV20-1 and TRBJ2-1; 13 nucleotides line up with TRBD2. The CDR3 spans 15 residues. Per the germline V gene, CDR1 is DFQATT and CDR2 is SNEGSKA (reference sequence). The V segment lost 6 bases and the J segment 5 bases; nucleotides outside the gene matches: 7. The CDR3 DNA reads as TGCAGTGCGAACATACTAGCGGGGGGGAACAATGAGCAGTTCTTC. Protein product: CSANILAGGNNEQFF.